The rows below give T cell receptor beta chains drawn from one sample of a study of T-cell memory formation after mild COVID-19. TCRdb reprocessed the 5' RACE reads with MiXCR, giving one entry per CDR3 protein. This sample carries approximately 260,000 distinct CDR3 sequences, roughly 17% of them seen once, and the ten largest clones take 20% to 25%. The sequencing input was PBMCs or a T cell subset sorted from them (not recorded which). The receptors originated from a man aged 18 to 30 who had mild COVID-19 (a few samples of this study predate the infection). Cell type and time point are not known. Both conserved end residues are part of each CDR3. Each record gives: J gene, clone size, V gene, D gene, CDR3 protein. A D gene is named only where the DNA matches it firmly. Clone size is stated in some rows and not others, as once, few, many or a class when expanded.

j_gene: TRBJ2-1; abundance: .; v_gene: TRBV12-3/TRBV12-4; d_gene: TRBD2; CDR3aa: CASSSGLAGEGPYNEQFF
j_gene: TRBJ2-5; abundance: .; v_gene: TRBV29-1; d_gene: .; CDR3aa: CSGEGPETQYF
j_gene: TRBJ1-1; abundance: few; v_gene: TRBV20-1; d_gene: .; CDR3aa: CSPTAPAVHTEAFF
j_gene: TRBJ1-2; abundance: .; v_gene: TRBV3-1; d_gene: TRBD1; CDR3aa: CASSHGQGNYGYTF
j_gene: TRBJ1-3; abundance: .; v_gene: TRBV5-1; d_gene: .; CDR3aa: CASSSGTPGRNTIYF
j_gene: TRBJ2-5; abundance: few; v_gene: TRBV5-1; d_gene: TRBD1; CDR3aa: CASSLTGDEKTQYF
j_gene: TRBJ2-1; abundance: .; v_gene: TRBV7-2; d_gene: TRBD2; CDR3aa: CASSLTSGRPNEQFF
j_gene: TRBJ1-1; abundance: few; v_gene: TRBV5-1; d_gene: TRBD1; CDR3aa: CASSLAGGGTEAFF
j_gene: TRBJ2-3; abundance: many; v_gene: TRBV12-3/TRBV12-4; d_gene: .; CDR3aa: CASSFGQGGDTQYF
j_gene: TRBJ2-3; abundance: .; v_gene: TRBV4-3; d_gene: TRBD2; CDR3aa: CASSQETSGGLTDTQYF
j_gene: TRBJ2-2; abundance: many; v_gene: TRBV12-3/TRBV12-4; d_gene: .; CDR3aa: CASSPSGGEINTGELFF
j_gene: TRBJ1-6; abundance: .; v_gene: TRBV27; d_gene: .; CDR3aa: CASTLGGRSPLHF
j_gene: TRBJ1-5; abundance: .; v_gene: TRBV19; d_gene: TRBD1; CDR3aa: CASKGIRDRVNPQHF
j_gene: TRBJ1-4; abundance: few; v_gene: TRBV15; d_gene: .; CDR3aa: CATRGEQEENEKLFF
j_gene: TRBJ2-5; abundance: .; v_gene: TRBV27; d_gene: .; CDR3aa: CASSLRTSGETQYF
j_gene: TRBJ1-1; abundance: few; v_gene: TRBV5-1; d_gene: .; CDR3aa: CASSLVPTGPEAFF
j_gene: TRBJ1-1; abundance: many; v_gene: TRBV18; d_gene: .; CDR3aa: CASSPPLGLNTEAFF
j_gene: TRBJ1-1; abundance: .; v_gene: TRBV3-1; d_gene: .; CDR3aa: CASSQETSTEAFF
j_gene: TRBJ1-4; abundance: .; v_gene: TRBV20-1; d_gene: .; CDR3aa: CSARENEKLFF
j_gene: TRBJ2-6; abundance: .; v_gene: TRBV5-1; d_gene: .; CDR3aa: CASSLSFSGANVLTF
j_gene: TRBJ1-2; abundance: .; v_gene: TRBV2; d_gene: .; CDR3aa: CASTGFGYGYTF
j_gene: TRBJ1-2; abundance: few; v_gene: TRBV7-8; d_gene: .; CDR3aa: CASGQGPGYTF
j_gene: TRBJ2-5; abundance: many; v_gene: TRBV6-2/TRBV6-3; d_gene: .; CDR3aa: CASSYSRETQYF
j_gene: TRBJ2-7; abundance: few; v_gene: TRBV4-2; d_gene: .; CDR3aa: CASSHGGPYEQYF
j_gene: TRBJ1-5; abundance: .; v_gene: TRBV6-6; d_gene: .; CDR3aa: CASSKIRGSNQPQHF
j_gene: TRBJ2-3; abundance: few; v_gene: TRBV11-2; d_gene: .; CDR3aa: CASSQGGGPSTDTQYF
j_gene: TRBJ1-5; abundance: few; v_gene: TRBV6-6; d_gene: TRBD1; CDR3aa: CASRGQINQPQHF
j_gene: TRBJ2-7; abundance: .; v_gene: TRBV7-2; d_gene: TRBD1; CDR3aa: CASSSDRGQYEQYF